These T cell receptor beta chains were read from a single sample in a study of blood T cell repertoires in COVID-19. TCRdb's table, derived via immunoSEQ multiplex PCR, lists solely in-frame clones and lacks some. The sample records a few hundred thousand clones, approximately 90% being singletons. The sample comprised peripheral blood. The receptors derive from a woman aged 50 to 60 with COVID-19, enrolled during active disease. Both conserved end residues are part of each CDR3. D genes are given only for firm matches. Only some rows state a clone size, as once, few, many or a class for expanded clones.

TRBJ2-4	NA	TRBD1	TRBV6-5	TGTGCCAGCACCGAAACTACAGGGGTAAACATTCAGTACTTC	CASTETTGVNIQYF
TRBJ1-2	few	TRBD1	TRBV5-1	TGCGCCAGCAGCCCTGGACAGGCCCGGGGGTATGGCTACACCTTC	CASSPGQARGYGYTF
TRBJ2-2	NA	NA	TRBV7-9	TGTGCCAGCAGCAGAGCCGTAGACACCGGGGAGCTGTTTTTT	CASSRAVDTGELFF
TRBJ2-6	NA	NA	TRBV7-2	TGTGCCAGCAGCCCGAGATCAACAGGGCACACTTCTGGGGCCAACGTCCTGACTTTC	CASSPRSTGHTSGANVLTF
TRBJ2-2	NA	TRBD2	TRBV19	TGTGCCAGTAGTATAGAACTAGCGGGGGCGAACACCGGGGAGCTGTTTTTT	CASSIELAGANTGELFF
TRBJ2-5	NA	TRBD1	TRBV5-1	TGCGCCAGCAGGTTGGACAGGGGGCCTCAAGAGACCCAGTACTTC	CASRLDRGPQETQYF
TRBJ2-1	NA	TRBD2	TRBV3-1/TRBV3-2	TGTGCCAGCAGCCGCCTAGCGGGGGGACCCCGAGACAATGAGCAGTTCTTC	CASSRLAGGPRDNEQFF
TRBJ2-1	once	TRBD2	TRBV3-1/TRBV3-2	TGTGCCAGCAGCCTGAGAGTCCCTGGGACTAGCGGGGGCAATGAGCAGTTCTTC	CASSLRVPGTSGGNEQFF
TRBJ2-4	NA	TRBD2	TRBV13	TGTGCCAGCAGCTTAGGGTGGGGGGGCAAAAACATTCAGTACTTC	CASSLGWGGKNIQYF
TRBJ1-1	NA	NA	TRBV5-5	TGTGCCAGCAGCTTGTTTTCCGGGAACACTGAAGCTTTCTTT	CASSLFSGNTEAFF
TRBJ2-3	NA	NA	TRBV11-2	TGTGCCAGCAGCCCTGGAGGGGGGGGCACAGATACGCAGTATTTT	CASSPGGGGTDTQYF
TRBJ1-2	NA	NA	TRBV19	TGTGCCAGTAGTATTCGCGGGGGACGCTACACCTTC	CASSIRGGRYTF
TRBJ2-3	NA	NA	TRBV7-2	TGTGCCAGCAGCTTAGAAGGGTCGGGGACAGATACGCAGTATTTT	CASSLEGSGTDTQYF
TRBJ2-6	NA	TRBD2	TRBV10-3	TGTGCCATCCCTAGCGGGGACAGCCGCCTTAGCTCTGGGGCCAACGTCCTGACTTTC	CAIPSGDSRLSSGANVLTF
TRBJ1-4	NA	NA	TRBV7-2	TGTGCCAGCAGCCCTTTGAAACGGGGTTGGGAAAAACTGTTTTTT	CASSPLKRGWEKLFF
TRBJ1-1	many	NA	TRBV12-3/TRBV12-4	TGTGCCAGCAGTTTAGTCCCCTACAGGGAAGCTTTCTTT	CASSLVPYREAFF
TRBJ2-1	NA	TRBD2	TRBV6-1	TGTGCCAGCAGTGAAAATCGGGGGGTGAATTACAATGAGCAGTTCTTC	CASSENRGVNYNEQFF
TRBJ1-5	NA	NA	TRBV14	TGTGCCAGCAGCCAATCCGGGACAAGCATCCAGCATTTT	CASSQSGTSIQHF
TRBJ1-2	NA	TRBD1	TRBV3-1/TRBV3-2	TGTGCCAGCAGCCCACAGGGGTCGGATGGCTACACCTTC	CASSPQGSDGYTF
TRBJ2-1	NA	NA	TRBV5-4	TGTGCCAGCAGCTTGCCCCACGGGGGGCGCTCGGGAAATGAGCAGTTCTTC	CASSLPHGGRSGNEQFF
TRBJ1-2	NA	TRBD1	TRBV6-4	TGTGCCAGCAGGGACAGGGGGCAAGGCTACACCTTC	CASRDRGQGYTF
TRBJ1-1	NA	TRBD1	TRBV11-3	TGTGCCAGCAGCTTGGGGACAGCCAACACTGAAGCTTTCTTT	CASSLGTANTEAFF
TRBJ2-6	NA	TRBD1	TRBV10-3	TGTGCCACGCGACAGGGAAGCGGCGCTGGGGCCAACGTCCTGACTTTC	CATRQGSGAGANVLTF